This TCR beta chain originates from a study of shared clonotypes between healthy human individuals. The overall study: Used for every donor were three CD4 naive, three CD4 memory, two CD8 naive and one CD8 memory plate. Study-level points and caveats: A reduction in generation probabilities was seen for non-shared clonotypes relative to those shared by all four donors.

As concerns this clone: Antigen specificity is unknown.

Healthy HIV-negative adults without recent acute infections or vaccinations served as donors. DNA at roughly 0.2 ug, around 30,000 T cell genomes, went into sorted-subset replicate PCRs. Only in-frame clones appear in the TCRdb table, and some are missing; sequencing was by immunoSEQ multiplex PCR. The data hold roughly 1 million clones, with more than 65% observed a single time. The receptor was isolated from a man between 18 and 35 years old in good health. Sequences were obtained from memory CD4+ T cells sorted from blood. Described subset: CD45RA-negative fraction.

CDR3 coding DNA: TGTGCCAGCTCACCTAACAGGGAAGAAAAACTGTTTTTT. Its translation is CASSPNREEKLFF. The rearrangement joins TRBV18 to TRBJ1-4; D might be TRBD1 (6 bases). Per the germline V gene, CDR1 is KGHSH and CDR2 is LQKENI. V lost 3 bases and J lost 8, with 10 bases in between. The CDR3 covers 13 residues.